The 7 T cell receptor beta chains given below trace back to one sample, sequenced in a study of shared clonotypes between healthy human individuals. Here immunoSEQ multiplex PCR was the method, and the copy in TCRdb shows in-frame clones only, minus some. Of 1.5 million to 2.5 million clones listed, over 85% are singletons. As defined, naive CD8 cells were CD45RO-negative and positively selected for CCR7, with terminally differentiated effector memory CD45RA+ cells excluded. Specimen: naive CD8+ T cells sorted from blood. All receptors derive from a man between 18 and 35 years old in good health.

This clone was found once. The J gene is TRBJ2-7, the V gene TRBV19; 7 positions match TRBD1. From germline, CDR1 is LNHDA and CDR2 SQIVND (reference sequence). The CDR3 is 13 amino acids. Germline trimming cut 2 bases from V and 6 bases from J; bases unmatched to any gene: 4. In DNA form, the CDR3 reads TGTGCCAGTAGTATACGGACAGGCGGCGAGCAGTACTTC. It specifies CASSIRTGGEQYF.

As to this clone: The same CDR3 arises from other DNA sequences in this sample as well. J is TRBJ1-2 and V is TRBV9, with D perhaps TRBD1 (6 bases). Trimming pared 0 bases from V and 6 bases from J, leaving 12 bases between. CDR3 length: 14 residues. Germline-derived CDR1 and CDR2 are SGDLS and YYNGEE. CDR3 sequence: CASSVGGGDDGYTF. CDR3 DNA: TGTGCCAGCAGCGTAGGAGGGGGTGACGATGGCTACACCTTC.

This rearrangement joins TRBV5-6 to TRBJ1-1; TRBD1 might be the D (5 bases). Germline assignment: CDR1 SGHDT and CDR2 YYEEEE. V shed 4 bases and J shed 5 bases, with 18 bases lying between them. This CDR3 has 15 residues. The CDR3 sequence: CASSPDTGMGTEAFF. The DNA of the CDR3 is TGTGCCAGCAGCCCAGATACAGGAATGGGGACTGAAGCTTTCTTT.

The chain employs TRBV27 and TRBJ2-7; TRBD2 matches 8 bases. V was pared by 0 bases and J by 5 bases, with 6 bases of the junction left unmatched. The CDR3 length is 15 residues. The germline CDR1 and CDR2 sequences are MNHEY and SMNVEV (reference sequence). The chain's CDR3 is CASSLSREGHNEQYF. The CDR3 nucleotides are TGTGCCAGCAGTTTATCTCGGGAGGGCCACAACGAGCAGTACTTC.

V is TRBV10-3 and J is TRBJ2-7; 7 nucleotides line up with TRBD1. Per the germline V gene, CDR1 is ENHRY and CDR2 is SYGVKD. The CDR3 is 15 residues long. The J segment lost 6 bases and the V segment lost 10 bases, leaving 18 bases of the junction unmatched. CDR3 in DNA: TGTGCCACGGAGGACCCGGGACAGCCCCTAGGCGAGCAGTACTTC. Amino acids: CATEDPGQPLGEQYF.

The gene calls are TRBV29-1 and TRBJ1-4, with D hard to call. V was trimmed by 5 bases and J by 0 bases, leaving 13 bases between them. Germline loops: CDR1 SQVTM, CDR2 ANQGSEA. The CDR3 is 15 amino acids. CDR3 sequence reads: CSVMSSIATNEKLFF. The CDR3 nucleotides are TGCAGCGTTATGTCGTCCATTGCAACTAATGAAAAACTGTTTTTT.

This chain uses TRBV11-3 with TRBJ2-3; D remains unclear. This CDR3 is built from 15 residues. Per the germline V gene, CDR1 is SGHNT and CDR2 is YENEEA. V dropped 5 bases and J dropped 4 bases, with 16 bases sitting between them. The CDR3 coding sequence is TGTGCCAGCAGCCCTGGACCTCGAGCCGCAGATACGCAGTATTTT. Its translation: CASSPGPRAADTQYF.